These 8 T cell receptor delta chains came from one sample sequenced in a study of Vδ1+ human thymocytes. These receptors have no identified antigens. The template was reverse-transcribed extracted RNA. The CDR3 regions were amplified by multiplex PCR from V-gene primers to a constant-region primer. TCRdb repeated clone calling on the multiplex PCR reads with CATT. The sample lists about 53,000 delta-chain clones; about 14% were seen once. Overall study findings and caveats: Highly polyclonal TRG and TRD repertoires with Gaussian CDR3 length distributions appeared in thymus.

The sample taken for sequencing was Vdelta1+ gamma-delta thymocytes from the thymus. The subset denotes: FACS-sorted CD3+ TCRalphabeta- TCRVdelta1+ TCRVdelta2- thymocytes. The receptors come from a girl under two years old who had congenital heart surgery.

Note on this clone: Other nucleotide sequences in the sample specify the same CDR3. This chain joins TRDV2 and TRDJ2, with TRDD3 identical over 9 bases. The CDR3 is 21 amino acids. From germline, CDR1 is GEAIGNYY and CDR2 EKD. With V trimmed by 7 bases and J by 4 bases, 27 bases remained unmatched. CDR3 sequence (DNA): TGTGCCTGCGATACACGCAATTTTGGGGATACGCCATTTGCTTGGACAGCACAACTCTTCTTT. Amino acids: CACDTRNFGDTPFAWTAQLFF.

The J gene is TRDJ1, the V gene TRDV1, with TRDD3 as a possible D gene (6 bases). The CDR3 consists of 20 residues. With 4 bases removed from V and 3 bases from J, the gap between germline ends came to 30 bases. Germline CDR1 reads TSWWSYY; CDR2 reads QGS. Here the CDR3 DNA reads TGTGCTCTTGGGGGGTTGTATTCCCCTACCAACTCTGGGGCCTCCGATAAACTCATCTTT. Translating gives CALGGLYSPTNSGASDKLIF.

V and J are TRDV1 and TRDJ1; tentative D call: TRDD3 (6 bases). Germline loops: CDR1 TSWWSYY, CDR2 QGS. V was pared by 1 base and J by 0 bases, with 18 bases between. The CDR3 has 18 amino acids. CDR3 residues: CALGERASPLGNTDKLIF. DNA of the CDR3: TGTGCTCTTGGGGAACGGGCCTCCCCGCTGGGGAACACCGATAAACTCATCTTT.

The chain has TRDV1 and TRDJ1, with D perhaps matching TRDD2 (9 bases). V lost 3 bases and J 3 bases, leaving 23 bases between the germline ends. The CDR3 is 18 residues long. Germline CDR1 TSWWSYY, CDR2 QGS. This chain's CDR3 is CALGDSFLLGGGPDKLIF. DNA of the CDR3: TGTGCTCTTGGGGACTCCTTCCTACTGGGGGGGGGACCCGATAAACTCATCTTT.

This clone showed up just a few times. The gene calls are TRDV1 and TRDJ1, with D tentatively TRDD2 (6 bases). This CDR3 has 15 residues. CDR1 and CDR2 (germline): TSWWSYY, QGS. V shed 2 bases and J shed 4 bases, with 14 bases lying between them. CDR3 loop: CALGEGESYNDKLIF. The CDR3 DNA sequence: TGTGCTCTTGGGGAAGGGGAGTCCTACAACGATAAACTCATCTTT.

The chain links TRDV1 to TRDJ1; maybe TRDD3 (5 bases). The CDR3 has 17 amino acids. V was clipped by 3 bases and J by 0 bases, with 17 bases between them. Germline V gene sequence: CDR1 TSWWSYY, CDR2 QGS. CDR3 sequence (DNA): TGTGCTCTTGGGGACCAAAACCGGGGGTCATACACCGATAAACTCATCTTT. It codes for CALGDQNRGSYTDKLIF.

This clone was counted only a few times. This sequence joins TRDV1 and TRDJ1; 9 bases fit TRDD3. Germline lookup yields CDR1 TSWWSYY and CDR2 QGS. J lost 0 bases, V lost 4 bases, and 15 bases had no gene match. The CDR3 runs 19 residues. The CDR3 loop reads CALGGTDLLGDLYTDKLIF. CDR3 in DNA: TGTGCTCTTGGGGGTACCGACCTACTGGGGGACTTGTACACCGATAAACTCATCTTT.

V and J are TRDV1 and TRDJ1, with D perhaps matching TRDD3 (5 bases). Germline CDR1 is TSWWSYY and CDR2 is QGS. The CDR3 contains 15 residues. Deletions cut 9 bases from V and 0 bases from J, with 17 bases between. The CDR3 loop reads CALQLPVWDTDKLIF. CDR3 DNA: TGTGCTCTCCAATTACCAGTCTGGGACACCGATAAACTCATCTTT.